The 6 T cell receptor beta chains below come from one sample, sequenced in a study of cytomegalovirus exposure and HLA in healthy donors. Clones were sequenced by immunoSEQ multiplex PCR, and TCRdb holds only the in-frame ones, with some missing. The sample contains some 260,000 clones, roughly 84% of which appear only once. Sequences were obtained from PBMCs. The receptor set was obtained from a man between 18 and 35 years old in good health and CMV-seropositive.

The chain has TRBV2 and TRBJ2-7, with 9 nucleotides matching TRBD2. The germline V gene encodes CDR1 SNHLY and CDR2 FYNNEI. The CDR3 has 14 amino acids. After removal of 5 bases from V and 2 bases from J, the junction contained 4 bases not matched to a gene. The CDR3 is CASSSASGAYEQYF. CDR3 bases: TGTGCCAGCAGTTCTGCTAGCGGGGCCTACGAGCAGTACTTC.

The CDR3 coding sequence is TGCGCCAGCAGCTTGTGGGGGACTAGCGGGCCTGATTATTCCTACGAGCAGTACTTC. This encodes CASSLWGTSGPDYSYEQYF. This chain joins TRBV5-1 and TRBJ2-7; 12 nucleotides align to TRBD2. Losses at the gene ends were 1 base for V and 1 base for J; bases not matched to a gene: 12. Germline CDR1 is SGHRS and CDR2 is YFSETQ. This CDR3 has 19 amino acids.

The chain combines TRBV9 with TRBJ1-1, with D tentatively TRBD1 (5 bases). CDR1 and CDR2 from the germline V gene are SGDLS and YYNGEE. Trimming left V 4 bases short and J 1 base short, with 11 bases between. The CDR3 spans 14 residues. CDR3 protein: CASSPGTANTEAFF. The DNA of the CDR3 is TGTGCCAGCAGCCCAGGGACGGCGAACACTGAAGCTTTCTTT.

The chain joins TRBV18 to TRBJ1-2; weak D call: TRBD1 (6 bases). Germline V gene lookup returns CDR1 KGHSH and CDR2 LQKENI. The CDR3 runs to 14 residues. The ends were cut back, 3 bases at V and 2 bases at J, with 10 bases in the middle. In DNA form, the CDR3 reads TGTGCCAGCTCACCCGACAGGTTAAACTATGGCTACACCTTC. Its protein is CASSPDRLNYGYTF.

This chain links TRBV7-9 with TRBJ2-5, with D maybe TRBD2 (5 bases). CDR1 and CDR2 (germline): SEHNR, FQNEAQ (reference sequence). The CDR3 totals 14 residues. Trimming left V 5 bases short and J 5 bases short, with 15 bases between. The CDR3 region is CASSPILDRETQYF. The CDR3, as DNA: TGTGCCAGCAGCCCCATACTAGATCGGGAGACCCAGTACTTC.

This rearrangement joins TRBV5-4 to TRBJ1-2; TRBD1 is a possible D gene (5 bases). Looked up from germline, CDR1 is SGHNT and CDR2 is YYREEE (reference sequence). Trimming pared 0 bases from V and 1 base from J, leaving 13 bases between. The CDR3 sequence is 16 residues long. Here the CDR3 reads CASSLAGQGGNYGYTF. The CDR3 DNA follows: TGTGCCAGCAGCTTGGCCGGTCAGGGAGGTAACTATGGCTACACCTTC. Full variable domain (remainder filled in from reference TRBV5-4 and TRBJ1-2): ETGVTQSPTHLIKTRGQQVTLRCSSQSGHNTVSWYQQALGQGPQFIFQYYREEENGRGNFPPRFSGLQFPNYSSELNVNALELDDSALYLCASSLAGQGGNYGYTFGSGTRLTVV.